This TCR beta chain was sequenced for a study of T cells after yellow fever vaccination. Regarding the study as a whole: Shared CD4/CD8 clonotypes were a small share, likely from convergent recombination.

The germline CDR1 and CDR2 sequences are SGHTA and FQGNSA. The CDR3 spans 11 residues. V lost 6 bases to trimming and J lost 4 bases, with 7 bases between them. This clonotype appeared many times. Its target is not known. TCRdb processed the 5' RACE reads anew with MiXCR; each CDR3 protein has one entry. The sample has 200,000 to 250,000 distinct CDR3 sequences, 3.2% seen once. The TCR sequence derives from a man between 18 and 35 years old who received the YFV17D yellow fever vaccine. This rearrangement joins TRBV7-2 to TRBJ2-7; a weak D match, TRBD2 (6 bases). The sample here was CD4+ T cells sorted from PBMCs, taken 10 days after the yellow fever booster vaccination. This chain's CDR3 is CASRAGYEQYF. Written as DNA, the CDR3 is TGTGCCAGCAGGGCGGGGTACGAGCAGTACTTC.